Sequencing of this T cell receptor beta chain was carried out in a study of shared clonotypes between healthy human individuals. Naive CD45RA+ and memory CD45RA-negative subsets were split from CD4+ cells. The repertoire was sequenced with immunoSEQ multiplex PCR; TCRdb's copy has only in-frame clones and lacks some. Of approximately 2.4 million clones in the sample, almost 96% were seen once. The germline V gene has CDR1 SEHNR and CDR2 FQNEAQ (reference sequence). The V and J ends lost 3 bases and 4 bases respectively, with 15 bases between them. CDR3 size: 15 residues. The sequence was obtained from a young man in good health. The chain recombines TRBV7-9 with TRBJ1-2; a weak D match, TRBD1 (5 bases). The sample comprised naive CD4+ T cells sorted from blood. As for subset: CD45RA+ positively selected. The CDR3 DNA follows: TGTGCCAGCAGCTTCCCCGAGGGGCAGGCCTATGGCTACACCTTC. Translation gives CASSFPEGQAYGYTF.